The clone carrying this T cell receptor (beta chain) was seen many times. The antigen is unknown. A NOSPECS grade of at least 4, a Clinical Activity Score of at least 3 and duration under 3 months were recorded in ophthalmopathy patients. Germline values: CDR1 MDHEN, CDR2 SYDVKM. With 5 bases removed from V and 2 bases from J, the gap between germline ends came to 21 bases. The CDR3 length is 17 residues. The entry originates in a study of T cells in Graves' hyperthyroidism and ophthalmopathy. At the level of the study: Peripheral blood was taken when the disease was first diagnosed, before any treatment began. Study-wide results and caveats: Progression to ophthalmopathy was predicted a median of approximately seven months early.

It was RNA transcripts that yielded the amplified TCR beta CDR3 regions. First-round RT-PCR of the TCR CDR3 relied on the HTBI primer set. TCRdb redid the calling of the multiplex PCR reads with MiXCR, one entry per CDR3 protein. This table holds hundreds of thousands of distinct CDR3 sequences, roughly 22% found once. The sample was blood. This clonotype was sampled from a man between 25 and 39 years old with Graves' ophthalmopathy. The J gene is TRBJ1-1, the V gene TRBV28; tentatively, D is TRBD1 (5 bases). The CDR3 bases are TGTGCCAGCAGTCCCCAAGCAGGGCGTCGGATAAACACTGAAGCTTTCTTT. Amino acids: CASSPQAGRRINTEAFF.